This TCR beta chain was captured by sequencing in a study of preoperative IRX-2 immunotherapy in early breast cancer. This clone was observed once. The sample has other DNA sequences that encode this CDR3 too. The CDR3 consists of 14 residues. Trimming took 2 bases from V and 2 from J, leaving 8 bases between them. CDR1 and CDR2 (germline): SGDLS, YYNGEE. The treatment was: preoperative locoregional IRX-2 cytokine immunotherapy. This phase Ib study tested locoregional IRX-2 cytokine immunotherapy given before surgery. The data were produced by immunoSEQ multiplex PCR, yet TCRdb's version contains in-frame clones alone and is incomplete. The repertoire holds some 59,000 clones, with roughly 95% as singletons.

This receptor was taken from a human donor with breast cancer. The sample was taken from a patient treated with IRX-2 immunotherapy. The V and J genes are TRBV9 and TRBJ2-1; possibly TRBD2 for D (6 bases). CDR3 in amino acids: CASSVGGAYNEQFF. For the CDR3, the DNA is TGTGCCAGCAGCGTGGGGGGAGCCTACAATGAGCAGTTCTTC. The whole variable domain, filled in from reference TRBV9 and TRBJ2-1, reads DSGVTQTPKHLITATGQRVTLRCSPRSGDLSVYWYQQSLDQGLQFLIQYYNGEERAKGNILERFSAQQFPDLHSELNLSSLELGDSALYFCASSVGGAYNEQFFGPGTRLTVL.